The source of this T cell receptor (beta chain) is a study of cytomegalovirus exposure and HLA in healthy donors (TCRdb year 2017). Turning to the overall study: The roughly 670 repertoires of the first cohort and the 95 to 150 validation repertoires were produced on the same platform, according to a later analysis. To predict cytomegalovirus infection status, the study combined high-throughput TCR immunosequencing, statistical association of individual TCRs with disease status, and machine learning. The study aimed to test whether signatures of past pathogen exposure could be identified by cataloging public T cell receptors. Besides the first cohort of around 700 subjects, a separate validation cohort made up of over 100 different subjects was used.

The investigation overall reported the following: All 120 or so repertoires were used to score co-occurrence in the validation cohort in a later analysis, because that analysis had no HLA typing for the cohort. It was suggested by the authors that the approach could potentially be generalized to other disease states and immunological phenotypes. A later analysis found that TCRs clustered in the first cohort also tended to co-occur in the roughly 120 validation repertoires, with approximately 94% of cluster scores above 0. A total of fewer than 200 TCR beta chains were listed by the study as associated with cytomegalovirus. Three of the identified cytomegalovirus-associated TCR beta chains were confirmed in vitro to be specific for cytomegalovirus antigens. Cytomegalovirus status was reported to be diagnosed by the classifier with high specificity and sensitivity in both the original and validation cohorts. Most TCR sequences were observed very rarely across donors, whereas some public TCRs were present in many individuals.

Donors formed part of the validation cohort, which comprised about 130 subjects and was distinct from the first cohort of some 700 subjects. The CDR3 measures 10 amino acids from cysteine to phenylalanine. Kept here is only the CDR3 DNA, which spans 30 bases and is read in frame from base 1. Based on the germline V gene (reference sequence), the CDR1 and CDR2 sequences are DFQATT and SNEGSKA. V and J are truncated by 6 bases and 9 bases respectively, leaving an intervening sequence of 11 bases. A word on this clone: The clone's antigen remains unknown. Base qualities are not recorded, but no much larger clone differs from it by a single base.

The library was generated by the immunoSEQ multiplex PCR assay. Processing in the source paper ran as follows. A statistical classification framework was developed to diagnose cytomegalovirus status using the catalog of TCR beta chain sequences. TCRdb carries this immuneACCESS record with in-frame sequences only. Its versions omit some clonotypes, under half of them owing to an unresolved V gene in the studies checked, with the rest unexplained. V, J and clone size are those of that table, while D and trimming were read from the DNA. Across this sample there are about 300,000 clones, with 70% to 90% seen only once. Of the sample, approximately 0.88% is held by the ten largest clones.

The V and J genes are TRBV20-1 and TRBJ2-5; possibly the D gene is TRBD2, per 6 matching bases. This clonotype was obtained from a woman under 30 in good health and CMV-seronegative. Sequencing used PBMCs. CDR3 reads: CSAKDYSQYF. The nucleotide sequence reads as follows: TGCAGTGCCAAGGACTACTCCCAGTACTTC.